The source of this TCR beta chain is a study of cytomegalovirus exposure and HLA in healthy donors. Whole-study results and caveats: It was reported that TCR beta sequences correctly inferred the HLA-A and HLA-B alleles for most subjects.

Germline V gene sequence: CDR1 SGHRS, CDR2 YFSETQ. J lost 6 bases, V lost 3 bases, and 6 bases had no gene match. This CDR3 spans 14 amino acids. This clone was seen once. Its target is not known. A multiplex PCR was run with 60 Vbeta primers and 13 Jbeta primers. Sequencing used immunoSEQ multiplex PCR; TCRdb keeps in-frame clones, though not all of them. The sample lists approximately 69,000 clones; around 70% were seen once. Sequenced material: PBMCs. The TCR originated in a woman in her 30s in good health and CMV-seropositive. V is TRBV5-1 and J is TRBJ1-2; 9 nucleotides agree with TRBD1. The CDR3 is CASSSGQGSNGYTF. In nucleotides, the CDR3 is TGCGCCAGCAGCTCGGGACAGGGTTCAAATGGCTACACCTTC.